These 9 T cell receptor beta chains were all obtained from the same sample, sequenced in a study of T cells in Graves' hyperthyroidism and ophthalmopathy. RNA transcripts were the template for amplifying TCR beta CDR3 regions. First-round RT-PCR targeting the TCR CDR3 was performed with the HTBI primer set. TCRdb processed the multiplex PCR reads anew with MiXCR; each CDR3 protein has one entry. This sample has a few hundred thousand distinct CDR3 sequences, with about 16% found just once. The material sequenced was blood. The receptor set was obtained from a woman aged 25 to 45 with Graves' hyperthyroidism.

This clonotype was detected many times. The chain links TRBV6-1 to TRBJ2-3, with D perhaps matching TRBD1 (5 bases). V was trimmed by 4 bases and J by 4 bases, leaving 18 bases between them. The CDR3 spans 16 residues. The germline V gene has CDR1 MNHNS and CDR2 SASEGT. The CDR3 sequence is CASSARVGPPADTQYF. CDR3 DNA: TGTGCCAGCAGTGCCAGGGTGGGGCCACCGGCAGATACGCAGTATTTT.

The sample holds many counts of this clonotype. The chain has TRBV7-2 and TRBJ2-7; D tentatively fits TRBD1 or TRBD2 (5 bases each). The CDR3 is made up of 14 amino acids. Trimming took off 7 bases at V and 3 bases at J, with 16 bases between the two ends. Per the germline V gene, CDR1 is SGHTA and CDR2 is FQGNSA. CDR3 amino acids: CASKRDGGLYEQYF. The CDR3 region has the DNA TGTGCCAGCAAGAGGGACGGTGGGCTCTACGAGCAGTACTTC.

This clonotype was detected many times. The genes are TRBV20-1 and TRBJ2-1; 11 positions match TRBD2. CDR1 and CDR2 from the germline V gene are DFQATT and SNEGSKA (reference sequence). The CDR3 is 12 residues long. The CDR3 DNA sequence: TGCGGTATAGCGGGAGGGGGCAATGAGCAGTTCTTC. The encoded protein is CGIAGGGNEQFF.

A remark on this clonotype: A much larger clone is a single base away; this may be a read error. V is TRBV24-1 and J is TRBJ2-5, with D possibly matching TRBD1 (6 bases). Gene TRBJ2-1 matches the end of the DNA better, so the J call may be wrong. CDR3 length: 15 amino acids. Per the germline V gene, CDR1 is KGHDR and CDR2 is SFDVKD. CDR3 region: CATSQTGTTQETQFF. The DNA for the CDR3 is TGTGCCACCTCCCAGACAGGCACAACCCAAGAGACCCAGTTCTTC.

This clonotype was detected a few times. This sequence joins TRBV5-1 and TRBJ1-3; D gene ambiguous. V was clipped by 3 bases and J by 0 bases, with 7 bases between them. This CDR3 spans 14 amino acids. Per germline, CDR1 SGHRS and CDR2 YFSETQ. CDR3 bases: TGCGCCAGCAGCTCGGCAGACTCTGGAAACACCATATATTTT. Translated, it gives CASSSADSGNTIYF.

The chain is built from TRBV19 and TRBJ1-5; TRBD1 agrees at 12 bases. J gave up 4 bases and V 4 bases, and 14 bases lay outside the gene matches. Looked up from germline, CDR1 is LNHDA and CDR2 is SQIVND (reference sequence). The CDR3 is 19 residues long. CDR3 coding DNA: TGTGCCAGTAGTACACCCGCGGGGACAGGGGGCCCCTCGAATCAGCCCCAGCATTTT. Translating gives CASSTPAGTGGPSNQPQHF.

This clonotype came up a few times. This chain uses TRBV15 with TRBJ1-2, with a tentative D call TRBD1 (6 bases). Trimming took off 3 bases at V and 3 bases at J, with 17 bases between the two ends. Per the germline V gene, CDR1 is LNHNV and CDR2 is YYDKDF (reference sequence). The CDR3 has 16 amino acids. In DNA form, the CDR3 reads TGTGCCACCAGCAGGGGTTTGGACAGAATGGACTATGGCTACACCTTC. This encodes CATSRGLDRMDYGYTF.

The genes are TRBV28 and TRBJ1-6; 7 bases map to TRBD1. The germline gives CDR1 MDHEN, CDR2 SYDVKM. The junction had 9 bases not matched to a gene; V was cut back by 3 bases and J by 10 bases. The CDR3 has 15 amino acids. The chain's CDR3 is CASSFSAGGGSPLHF. CDR3 nucleotides: TGTGCCAGCAGTTTCAGCGCAGGGGGGGGATCACCCCTCCACTTT.

The chain couples TRBV5-6 to TRBJ1-4, with 9 nucleotides matching TRBD1. The CDR3 totals 14 residues. With 5 bases clipped from V and 8 bases from J, the junction kept 7 bases outside the gene matches. The V gene's germline CDR1 is SGHDT and CDR2 YYEEEE. The CDR3 nucleotides are TGTGCCAGCAGTTCCCGGGACAGGGACGAAAAACTGTTTTTT. Translation gives CASSSRDRDEKLFF.